The source of this TCR beta chain is a study of radiotherapy plus CTLA-4 blockade in lung cancer. Study-wide background: Among patients, over 15% showed objective responses, and 30% to 40% had disease control.

Germline CDR1 and CDR2: SGHRS and YFSETQ. This CDR3 region has 16 residues. V was pared by 2 bases and J by 0 bases, with 6 bases of the junction left unmatched. This table comes from immunoSEQ multiplex PCR, and its TCRdb copy is limited to in-frame clones, with some not included. The sample has tens of thousands of clones; about four fifths are singletons. The study's findings and limits: An expansion of tumor-derived TCR clones occurred in blood after radiotherapy plus ipilimumab. With interferon-beta, early dynamics of blood T cell clones were reported to best predict response.

Each patient with chemo-refractory metastatic non-small-cell lung cancer was treated with focal radiation plus CTLA-4 blockade using ipilimumab. As regards this clone: Its specificity is not known.

The rearrangement links TRBV5-1 to TRBJ2-3; 7 nucleotides match TRBD2. This sequence was found in a human donor with non-small cell lung cancer who had stable disease on radiotherapy plus ipilimumab. Source: peripheral blood, taken from a patient treated with radiotherapy plus ipilimumab. CDR3 in DNA: TGCGCCAGCAGCTTCCCACGGGGGGAAAGCACAGATACGCAGTATTTT. Amino acid sequence: CASSFPRGESTDTQYF.